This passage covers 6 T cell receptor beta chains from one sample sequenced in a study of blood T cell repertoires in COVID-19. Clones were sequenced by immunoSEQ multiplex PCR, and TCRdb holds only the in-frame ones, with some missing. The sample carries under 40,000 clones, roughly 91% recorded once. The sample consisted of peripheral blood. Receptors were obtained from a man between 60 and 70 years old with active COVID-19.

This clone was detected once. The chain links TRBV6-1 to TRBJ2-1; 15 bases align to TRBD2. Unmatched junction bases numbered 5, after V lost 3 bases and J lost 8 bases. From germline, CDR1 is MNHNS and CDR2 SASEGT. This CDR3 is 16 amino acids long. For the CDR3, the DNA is TGTGCCAGCAGTGACGCGGGACTAGCGGGGGGTTATGAGCAGTTCTTC. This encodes CASSDAGLAGGYEQFF.

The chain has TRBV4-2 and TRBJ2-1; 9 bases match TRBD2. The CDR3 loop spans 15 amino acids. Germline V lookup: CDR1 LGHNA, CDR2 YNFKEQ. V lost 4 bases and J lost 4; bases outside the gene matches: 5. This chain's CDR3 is CASSRERGDYNEQFF. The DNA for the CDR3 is TGTGCCAGCAGCCGTGAGCGGGGGGATTACAATGAGCAGTTCTTC.

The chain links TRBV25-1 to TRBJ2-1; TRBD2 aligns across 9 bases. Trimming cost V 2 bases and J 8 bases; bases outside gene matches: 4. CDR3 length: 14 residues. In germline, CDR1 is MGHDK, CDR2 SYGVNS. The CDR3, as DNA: TGTGCCAGCAGTGAAGTAGCGGGAGTGGATGAGCAGTTCTTC. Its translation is CASSEVAGVDEQFF.

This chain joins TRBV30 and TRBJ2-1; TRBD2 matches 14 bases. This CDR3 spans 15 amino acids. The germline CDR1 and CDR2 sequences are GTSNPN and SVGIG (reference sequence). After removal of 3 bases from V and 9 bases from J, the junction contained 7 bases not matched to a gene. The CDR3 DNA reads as TGTGCCTGGAGCCTGACTAGCGGGAGGGAGGCTGAGCAGTTCTTC. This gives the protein CAWSLTSGREAEQFF.

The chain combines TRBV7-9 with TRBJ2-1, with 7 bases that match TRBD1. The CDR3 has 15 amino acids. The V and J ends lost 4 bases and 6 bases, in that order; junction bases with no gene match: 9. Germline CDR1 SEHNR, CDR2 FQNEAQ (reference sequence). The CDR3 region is CASSSRRGQSNEQFF. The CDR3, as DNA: TGTGCCAGCAGCTCTAGAAGGGGGCAGAGCAATGAGCAGTTCTTC.

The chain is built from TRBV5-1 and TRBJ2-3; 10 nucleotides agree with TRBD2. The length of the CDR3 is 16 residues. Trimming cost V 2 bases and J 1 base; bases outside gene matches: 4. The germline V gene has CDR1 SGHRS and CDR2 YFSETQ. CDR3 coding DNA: TGCGCCAGCAGCTTAAAGCTAGCGGGGGGCACAGATACGCAGTATTTT. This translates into CASSLKLAGGTDTQYF.